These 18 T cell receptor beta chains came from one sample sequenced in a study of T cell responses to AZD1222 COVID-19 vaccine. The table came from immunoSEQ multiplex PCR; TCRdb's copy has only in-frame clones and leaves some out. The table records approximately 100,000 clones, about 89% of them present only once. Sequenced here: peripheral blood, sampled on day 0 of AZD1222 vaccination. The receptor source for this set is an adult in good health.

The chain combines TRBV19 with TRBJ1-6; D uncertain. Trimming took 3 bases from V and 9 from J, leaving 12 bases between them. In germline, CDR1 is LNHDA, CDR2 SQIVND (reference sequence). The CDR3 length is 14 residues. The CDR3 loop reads CASSILEGSSPLHF. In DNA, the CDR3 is TGTGCCAGTAGTATTCTTGAAGGCTCTTCACCCCTCCACTTT.

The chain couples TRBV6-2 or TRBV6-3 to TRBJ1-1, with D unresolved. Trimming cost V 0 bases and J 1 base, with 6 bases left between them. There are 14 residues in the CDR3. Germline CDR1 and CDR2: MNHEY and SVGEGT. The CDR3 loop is CASSYSPGNTEAFF. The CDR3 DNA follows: TGTGCCAGCAGTTACTCTCCAGGGAACACTGAAGCTTTCTTT.

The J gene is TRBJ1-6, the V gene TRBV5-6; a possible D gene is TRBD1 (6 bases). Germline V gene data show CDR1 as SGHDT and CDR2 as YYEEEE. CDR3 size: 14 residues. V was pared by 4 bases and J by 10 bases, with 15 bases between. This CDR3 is CASSPGTLGSPLHF. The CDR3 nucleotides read TGTGCCAGCAGCCCCGGGACACTCGGATCACCCCTCCACTTT. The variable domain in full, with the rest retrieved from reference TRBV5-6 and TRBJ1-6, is DAGVTQSPTHLIKTRGQQVTLRCSPKSGHDTVSWYQQALGQGPQFIFQYYEEEERQRGNFPDRFSGHQFPNYSSELNVNALLLGDSALYLCASSPGTLGSPLHFGNGTRLTVT.

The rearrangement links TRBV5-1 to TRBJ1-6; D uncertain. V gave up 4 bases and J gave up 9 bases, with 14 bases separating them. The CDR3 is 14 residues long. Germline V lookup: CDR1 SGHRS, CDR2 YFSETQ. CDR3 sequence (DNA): TGCGCCAGCAGCGGACCGATAAGCGGTTCACCCCTCCACTTT. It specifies CASSGPISGSPLHF.

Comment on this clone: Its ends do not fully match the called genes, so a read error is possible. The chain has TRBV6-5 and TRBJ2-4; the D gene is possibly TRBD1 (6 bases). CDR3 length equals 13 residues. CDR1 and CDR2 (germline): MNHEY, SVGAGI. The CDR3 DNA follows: TGTGCCAGCAAGTCTCGGGCAGGGGAAATCGGAGACTTC. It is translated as CASKSRAGEIGDF.

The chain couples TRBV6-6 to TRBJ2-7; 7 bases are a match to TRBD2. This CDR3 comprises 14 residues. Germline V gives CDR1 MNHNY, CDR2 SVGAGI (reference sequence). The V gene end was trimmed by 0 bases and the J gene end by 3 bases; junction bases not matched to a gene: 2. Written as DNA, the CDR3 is TGTGCCAGCAGTTACTCGGGGAGGGACTACGAGCAGTACTTC. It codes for CASSYSGRDYEQYF.

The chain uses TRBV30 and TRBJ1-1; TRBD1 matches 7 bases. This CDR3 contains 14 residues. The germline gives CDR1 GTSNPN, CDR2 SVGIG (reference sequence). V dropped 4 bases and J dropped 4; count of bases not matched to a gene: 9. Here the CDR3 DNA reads TGTGCCTGGATAATAAGGGGGCGCGGCACTGAAGCTTTCTTT. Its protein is CAWIIRGRGTEAFF.

The DNA for the CDR3 is TGTGCCAGCAGCTTAGATATGGGACCATATTCACCCCTCCACTTT. Translation: CASSLDMGPYSPLHF. The chain links TRBV11-2 to TRBJ1-6, with a weak D call TRBD1 (5 bases). Per germline, CDR1 SGHAT and CDR2 FQNNGV. V was trimmed by 0 bases and J by 8 bases, leaving 11 bases between them. This CDR3 spans 15 amino acids.

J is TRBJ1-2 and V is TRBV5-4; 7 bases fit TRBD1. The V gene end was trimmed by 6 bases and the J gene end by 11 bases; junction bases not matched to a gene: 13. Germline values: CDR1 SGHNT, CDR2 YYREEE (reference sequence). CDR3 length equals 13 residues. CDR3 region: CASTPLTGTSYTF. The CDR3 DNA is TGTGCCAGCACCCCACTGACAGGGACAAGTTACACCTTC.

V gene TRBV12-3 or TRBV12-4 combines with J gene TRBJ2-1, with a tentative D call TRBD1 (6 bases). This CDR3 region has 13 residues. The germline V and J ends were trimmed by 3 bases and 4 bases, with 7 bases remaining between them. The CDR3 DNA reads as TGTGCCAGCAGTTTTACAGGGTACAATGAGCAGTTCTTC. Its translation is CASSFTGYNEQFF.

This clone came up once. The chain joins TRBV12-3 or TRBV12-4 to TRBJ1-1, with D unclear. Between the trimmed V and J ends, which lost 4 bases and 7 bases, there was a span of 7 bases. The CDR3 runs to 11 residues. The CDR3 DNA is TGTGCCAGCAGTTACACAAATGAAGCTTTCTTT. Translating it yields CASSYTNEAFF.

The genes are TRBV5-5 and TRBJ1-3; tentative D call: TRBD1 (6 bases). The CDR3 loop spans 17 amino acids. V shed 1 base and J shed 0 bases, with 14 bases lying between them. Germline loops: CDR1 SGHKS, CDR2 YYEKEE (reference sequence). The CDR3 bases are TGTGCCAGCAGCTTGTATTGGGGGCCAATCTCTGGAAACACCATATATTTT. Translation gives CASSLYWGPISGNTIYF.

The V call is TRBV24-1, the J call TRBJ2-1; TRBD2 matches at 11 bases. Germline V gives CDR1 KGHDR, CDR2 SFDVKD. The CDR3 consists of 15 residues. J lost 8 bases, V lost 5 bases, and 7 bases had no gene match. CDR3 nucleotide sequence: TGTGCCACCAGTGGTAGCGGGGGGGCAATCGATGAGCAGTTCTTC. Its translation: CATSGSGGAIDEQFF.

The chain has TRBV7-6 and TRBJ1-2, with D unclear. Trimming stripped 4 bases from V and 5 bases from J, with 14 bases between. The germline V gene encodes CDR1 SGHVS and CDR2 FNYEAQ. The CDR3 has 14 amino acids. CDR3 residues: CASSSRPLGYGYTF. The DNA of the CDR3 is TGTGCCAGCAGCTCCCGGCCTTTAGGGTATGGCTACACCTTC. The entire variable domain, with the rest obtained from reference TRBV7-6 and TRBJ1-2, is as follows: GAGVSQSPRYKVTKRGQDVALRCDPISGHVSLYWYRQALGQGPEFLTYFNYEAQQDKSGLPNDRFSAERPEGSISTLTIQRTEQRDSAMYRCASSSRPLGYGYTFGSGTRLTVV.

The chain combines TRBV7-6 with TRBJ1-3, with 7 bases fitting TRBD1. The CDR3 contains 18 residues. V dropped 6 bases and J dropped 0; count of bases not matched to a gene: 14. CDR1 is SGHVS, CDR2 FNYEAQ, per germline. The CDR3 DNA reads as TGTGCCAGCAGTTGGGGGACAGTTTTAACCAACTCTGGAAACACCATATATTTT. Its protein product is CASSWGTVLTNSGNTIYF.

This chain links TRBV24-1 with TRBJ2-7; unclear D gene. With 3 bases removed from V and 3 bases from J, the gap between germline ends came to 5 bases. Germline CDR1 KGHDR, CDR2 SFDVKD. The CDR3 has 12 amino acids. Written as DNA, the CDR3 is TGTGCCACCAGTGATAGGTTCTACGAGCAGTACTTC. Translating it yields CATSDRFYEQYF.

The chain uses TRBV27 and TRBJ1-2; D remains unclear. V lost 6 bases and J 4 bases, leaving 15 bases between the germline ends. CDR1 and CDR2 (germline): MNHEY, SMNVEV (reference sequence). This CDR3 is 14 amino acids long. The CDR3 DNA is TGTGCCAGCAGCCCCCTAAGCTTATTCTATGGCTACACCTTC. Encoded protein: CASSPLSLFYGYTF.

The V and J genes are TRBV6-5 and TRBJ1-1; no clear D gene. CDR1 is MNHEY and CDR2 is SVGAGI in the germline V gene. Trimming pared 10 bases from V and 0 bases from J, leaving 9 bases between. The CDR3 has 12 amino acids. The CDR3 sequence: CAIGRMNTEAFF. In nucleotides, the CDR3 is TGTGCCATAGGACGCATGAACACTGAAGCTTTCTTT.